The T cell receptor beta chain under discussion was sequenced for a study of metastatic and nonmetastatic thyroid tumors. Regarding the study as a whole: The reported finding was significantly higher TCR beta diversity in malignant thyroid tumors relative to benign nodules, in blood and tumor.

In the source study's methods: CDR3 was compared across clinicopathological groups, and the resulting differences were used to build a distant-metastasis classifier for papillary thyroid cancer. Using MiXCR, TCRdb re-called clones from the PCR reads. The V and J calls shown here were made by TCRdb, not taken from the authors' results. This table has over 25,000 clones, roughly 7.1% appearing once. This clone was counted only a few times. Its antigen is currently unknown. V dropped 4 bases and J dropped 0 bases, with 13 bases sitting between them. CDR3 size: 17 residues. Germline V lookup: CDR1 MNHNS, CDR2 SASEGT. Thyroid surgery had not been preceded by any treatment in any patient.

What was sequenced was blood. This chain connects TRBV6-1 to TRBJ2-6; tentative D call: TRBD1 (6 bases). The sequence was obtained from a female donor with papillary thyroid cancer or a benign thyroid nodule (not recorded which). Some clones in this sample may be carry-over from other donors' samples. CDR3 sequence (DNA): TGTGCCAGCAGTGCAACGACAGGACTCTCTGGGGCCAACGTCCTGACTTTC. Translating gives CASSATTGLSGANVLTF.